This T cell receptor (beta chain) was sequenced in a study of blood T cell repertoires in COVID-19 (dated by TCRdb to 2020 to 2021). Looking at the study overall: The collaborator samples originated in the United States, Italy and Spain and spanned the acute and convalescent phases of COVID-19. The prospective study material was composed of cDNA or gDNA derived from T cells, B-cell-depleted T cells, or PBMCs. Deeply sampled blood TCRbeta repertoires from subjects exposed to, actively infected with, or recovered from COVID-19 were included in the dataset. The repertoires were made available in a free public database intended to serve as a resource for research on the immune response to SARS-CoV-2. Samples were obtained from the ongoing ImmuneRACE study (first 160 participants) and from 950 to 1,500 subjects provided by 6 global collaborators. Sample metadata almost always included a de-identified subject ID, COVID-19 status, age in years and sex. Where available, HLA class I and class II types were obtained from metadata supplied by the sample provider rather than from assay-based typing.

At one collaborating source in Seattle, patients were enrolled during active infection and were followed longitudinally through the course of disease. Whole blood was collected in K2EDTA tubes by collaborating institutions according to the institutions' own protocols. For TCRbeta analysis, collaborator samples were shipped as frozen whole blood, as isolated PBMCs, or as DNA extracted from either sample type. Here is what the overall study found, with its caveats: The amount of clinical and demographic metadata varied by source and participant and was provided uncurated.

Including the terminal cysteine and phenylalanine, the CDR3 comprises 14 residues. Only the CDR3 DNA stays, 42 bases, in frame from base 1. Deletion took 0 bases off V and 6 bases off J, with a span of 12 bases between the germline ends. The CDR1 and CDR2 encoded by the germline V gene are LGHNT and FRNRAP. With regard to this clone: This receptor's antigen is unknown. No much larger clonotype is one base removed from it; base qualities were not supplied.

The immunoSEQ Assay, a bias-controlled multiplex PCR, was used to amplify TCRbeta CDR3 regions from genomic DNA. As for the original processing: The number of nucleated cells in each sample was estimated from the amplification of reference gene primers within the assay. To quantify the absolute abundance of each unique TCRbeta CDR3 rearrangement, sequence reads were collapsed and filtered. For each sample, productive Simpson clonality was calculated as the square root of Simpson's diversity index across productive rearrangements. Not all clones reach the TCRdb copy of this immuneACCESS table, which keeps in-frame sequences only. Checked studies attribute under half of the gap to unresolved V genes and leave the rest unexplained. That table supplies the V and J calls and clone size; D and trimming were determined from the DNA. This sample comprises hundreds of thousands of clones, 70% to 90% of them detected only once. The ten most abundant clones make up around 0.92% of the sample.

This chain joins TRBV12-5 to TRBJ2-7; matching of 6 bases hints at TRBD2 as the D gene. The clonotype was recovered from a man younger than 35 with COVID-19, enrolled during active disease. The sample taken for sequencing was peripheral blood. The bases are TGTGCTAGTGGTTTGGTACTGGGCGGGGTCGAGCAGTACTTC. The translation is CASGLVLGGVEQYF.